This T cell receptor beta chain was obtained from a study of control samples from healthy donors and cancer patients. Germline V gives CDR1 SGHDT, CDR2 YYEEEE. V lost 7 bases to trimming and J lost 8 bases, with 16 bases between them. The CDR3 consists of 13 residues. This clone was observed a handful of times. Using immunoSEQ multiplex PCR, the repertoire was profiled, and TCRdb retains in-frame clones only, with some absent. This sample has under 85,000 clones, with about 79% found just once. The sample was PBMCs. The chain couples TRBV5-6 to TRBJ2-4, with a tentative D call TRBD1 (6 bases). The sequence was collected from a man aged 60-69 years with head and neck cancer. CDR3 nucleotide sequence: TGTGCCAGCGCGCCTAACAGGGCTGACATTCAGTACTTC. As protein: CASAPNRADIQYF.